One and the same sample provided the 21 T cell receptor beta chains below, sequenced in a study of blood T cell repertoires in COVID-19. Repertoires were generated with immunoSEQ multiplex PCR, while TCRdb's copy carries only in-frame clones and drops some. The profile shows around 240,000 clones, around 80% of them singletons. Sequences were obtained from peripheral blood. All receptors come from a woman aged 40 to 49 who had recovered from COVID-19.

The V call is TRBV11-3, the J call TRBJ2-5; 12 bases fit TRBD1. With 4 bases clipped from V and 5 bases from J, the junction kept 5 bases outside the gene matches. This CDR3 region has 15 residues. Germline loops: CDR1 SGHNT, CDR2 YENEEA. CDR3: CASSSGQGAGETQYF. Written as DNA, the CDR3 is TGTGCCAGCAGCTCGGGACAGGGGGCCGGCGAGACCCAGTACTTC.

V and J are TRBV27 and TRBJ1-5, with TRBD1 matching 7 bases. The length of the CDR3 is 22 residues. V shed 0 bases and J 6 bases; nucleotides not matched to a gene: 26. Germline V gene lookup returns CDR1 MNHEY and CDR2 SMNVEV (reference sequence). In DNA, the CDR3 is TGTGCCAGCAGTTTATCTCTTTTCAGGGTACACCTACAAACGACAGGGCCTCAGCCCCAGCATTTT. Protein sequence: CASSLSLFRVHLQTTGPQPQHF.

The chain joins TRBV6-5 to TRBJ2-7; D possibly corresponds to TRBD1 (7 bases). The CDR3 covers 14 residues. Trimming pared 4 bases from V and 1 base from J, leaving 11 bases between. Germline V gives CDR1 MNHEY, CDR2 SVGAGI. This chain's CDR3 is CASSLGGQSYEQYF. The CDR3 DNA sequence: TGTGCCAGCAGTTTGGGGGGACAGTCCTACGAGCAGTACTTC.

This clone has just one count. The chain links TRBV7-2 to TRBJ2-1; 10 positions agree with TRBD2. The germline V gene has CDR1 SGHTA and CDR2 FQGNSA. CDR3 length equals 15 residues. After removal of 4 bases from V and 1 base from J, the junction contained 1 base not matched to a gene. The CDR3 sequence is CASSWTSGSYNEQFF. The DNA of the CDR3 is TGTGCCAGCAGCTGGACTAGCGGATCCTACAATGAGCAGTTCTTC.

V and J are TRBV24-1 and TRBJ2-3; 8 bases are a match to TRBD2. Germline values: CDR1 KGHDR, CDR2 SFDVKD. The junction had 5 bases not matched to a gene; V was cut back by 1 base and J by 6 bases. The CDR3 length is 15 residues. The CDR3 loop is CATSDFGGAQDTQYF. Written as DNA, the CDR3 is TGTGCCACCAGTGATTTCGGGGGGGCGCAGGATACGCAGTATTTT.

V and J are TRBV7-2 and TRBJ2-7, with D possibly being TRBD1 (5 bases). CDR1 SGHTA and CDR2 FQGNSA come from the germline V gene. Trimming pared 5 bases from V and 0 bases from J, leaving 14 bases between. This CDR3 comprises 15 residues. This CDR3 is CASSLLTAISYEQYF. The CDR3 DNA follows: TGTGCCAGCAGCCTTCTGACAGCGATCTCCTACGAGCAGTACTTC.

The rearrangement links TRBV6-5 to TRBJ2-3; 11 bases align to TRBD1. The V and J ends lost 6 bases and 4 bases, in that order; junction bases with no gene match: 6. Germline V gene lookup returns CDR1 MNHEY and CDR2 SVGAGI. The CDR3 covers 15 residues. This CDR3 reads CASSSGTGGADTQYF. Here the CDR3 DNA reads TGTGCCAGCAGCTCCGGGACAGGGGGTGCAGATACGCAGTATTTT.

The table lists this clone with a count of one. The CDR3 nucleotides are TGCGCCAGCAGTCAAAGCCAGCCAGGGGATTGGAACTATGGCTACACCTTC. It codes for CASSQSQPGDWNYGYTF. The chain combines TRBV23-1 with TRBJ1-2, with D possibly TRBD1 on 6 matching bases. TRBV23-1 is annotated as an ORF whose role is uncertain. CDR3 length: 17 amino acids. Trimming cost V 2 bases and J 2 bases, with 18 bases left between them.

The chain uses TRBV5-6 and TRBJ1-1; 9 positions agree with TRBD1. The CDR3 is 14 amino acids. Germline V gene data show CDR1 as SGHDT and CDR2 as YYEEEE. The V gene end was trimmed by 3 bases and the J gene end by 5 bases; junction bases not matched to a gene: 5. The CDR3 coding sequence is TGTGCCAGCAGCTACGGGACAGGGCTAACTGAAGCTTTCTTT. It codes for CASSYGTGLTEAFF.

The chain recombines TRBV29-1 with TRBJ1-2, with 8 positions matching TRBD1. The CDR3 covers 12 residues. V lost 3 bases and J lost 5; bases outside the gene matches: 2. Germline CDR1 is SQVTM and CDR2 is ANQGSEA. The CDR3 spells CSVDGQGYGYTF. In DNA, the CDR3 is TGCAGCGTTGACGGACAGGGTTATGGCTACACCTTC.

V is TRBV7-2 and J is TRBJ2-4; D gene ambiguous. The germline V and J ends were trimmed by 2 bases and 8 bases, with 7 bases remaining between them. Germline V gene lookup returns CDR1 SGHTA and CDR2 FQGNSA. The CDR3 consists of 12 residues. Written as DNA, the CDR3 is TGTGCCAGCAGCTTACTAGAGGACATTCAGTACTTC. Protein product: CASSLLEDIQYF.

J is TRBJ1-1 and V is TRBV7-9, with 7 bases identical to TRBD1. The CDR3 extends over 14 amino acids. Germline V lookup: CDR1 SEHNR, CDR2 FQNEAQ (reference sequence). J gave up 2 bases and V 5 bases, and 5 bases lay outside the gene matches. The CDR3: CASSVGTANTEAFF. As DNA, the CDR3 is TGTGCCAGCAGCGTCGGGACAGCCAACACTGAAGCTTTCTTT.

A note on this clone: Germline is not matched at one junction end, which may reflect a read error. This chain uses TRBV7-9 with TRBJ1-2; D gene uncertain. The CDR3 totals 13 residues. The V gene's germline CDR1 is SEHNR and CDR2 FQNEAQ (reference sequence). In DNA, the CDR3 is TGTGCCAGCAGCACAGTCTTTCTCGGGAACAGCCACTTC. Residues: CASSTVFLGNSHF.

This clone was observed a handful of times. The V gene is TRBV7-2, the J gene TRBJ1-5; the D is unclear. The germline V and J ends were trimmed by 5 bases and 1 base, with 21 bases remaining between them. Germline V CDR1 and CDR2: SGHTA, FQGNSA. The CDR3 contains 18 residues. This CDR3 is CASSPGMGFVDSNQPQHF. The CDR3, as DNA: TGTGCCAGCAGCCCGGGGATGGGGTTCGTGGACAGCAATCAGCCCCAGCATTTT.

The chain links TRBV5-5 to TRBJ2-5, with D tentatively TRBD2 (5 bases). The CDR3 is 14 amino acids. Trimming removed 0 bases at V and 5 bases at J, with 11 bases between. Germline V CDR1 and CDR2: SGHKS, YYEKEE (reference sequence). The CDR3 protein is CASSLVGVGETQYF. The CDR3 nucleotides read TGTGCCAGCAGCTTGGTCGGGGTGGGGGAGACCCAGTACTTC.

The chain combines TRBV19 with TRBJ2-1; TRBD2 matches 10 bases. Germline CDR1 is LNHDA and CDR2 is SQIVND (reference sequence). The CDR3 runs to 18 residues. J gave up 8 bases and V 3 bases, and 16 bases lay outside the gene matches. This CDR3 reads CASSMGPFKRGGLDEQFF. The CDR3 bases are TGTGCCAGTAGTATGGGCCCCTTTAAGCGGGGGGGACTTGATGAGCAGTTCTTC.

The rearrangement links TRBV27 to TRBJ1-2, with 8 bases that match TRBD1. The ends lost 5 bases at V and 4 bases at J; junction bases unmatched: 9. CDR1 and CDR2 (germline): MNHEY, SMNVEV (reference sequence). The CDR3 totals 15 residues. The CDR3 region is CASSPYGQGGYGYTF. The CDR3 coding sequence is TGTGCCAGCAGTCCTTACGGACAGGGAGGCTATGGCTACACCTTC.

V gene TRBV11-2 combines with J gene TRBJ1-4; D unresolved. This CDR3 has 17 amino acids. The V end was cut by 5 bases, the J end by 5 bases, with 21 bases between. Looked up from germline, CDR1 is SGHAT and CDR2 is FQNNGV. CDR3 amino acids: CASSLIPLGQPNEKLFF. The CDR3 DNA reads TGTGCCAGCAGCCTCATCCCCCTTGGGCAGCCAAATGAAAAACTGTTTTTT. The full variable domain, completed using reference TRBV11-2 and TRBJ1-4, is EAGVAQSPRYKIIEKRQSVAFWCNPISGHATLYWYQQILGQGPKLLIQFQNNGVVDDSQLPKDRFSAERLKGVDSTLKIQPAKLEDSAVYLCASSLIPLGQPNEKLFFGSGTQLSVL.

Only one count was recorded for this clone. This chain joins TRBV5-1 and TRBJ2-5, with D tentatively TRBD2 (6 bases). Trimming left V 0 bases short and J 1 base short, with 13 bases between. The CDR3 is made up of 16 amino acids. Germline-derived CDR1 and CDR2 are SGHRS and YFSETQ. The CDR3 here is CASSLGWGEIQETQYF. For the CDR3, the DNA is TGCGCCAGCAGCTTGGGTTGGGGGGAGATCCAAGAGACCCAGTACTTC.

The chain uses TRBV6-2 or TRBV6-3 and TRBJ1-1, with D uncertain. V was shortened by 2 bases and J by 0 bases, with 16 bases between the two germline ends. There are 17 residues in the CDR3. CDR1 is MNHEY and CDR2 is SVGEGT in the germline V gene. CDR3 DNA sequence: TGTGCCAGCAGTTACACTAGATACAAAAGCCTGAACACTGAAGCTTTCTTT. It encodes CASSYTRYKSLNTEAFF.

The V and J genes are TRBV5-1 and TRBJ2-7; D perhaps matches TRBD2 (6 bases). The CDR3 is 13 residues long. Germline CDR1 is SGHRS and CDR2 is YFSETQ. V lost 7 bases and J lost 4, with 15 bases in between. CDR3 sequence: CASSTGDGYEQYF. The CDR3 DNA reads TGCGCCAGCTCTACGGGGGATGGTTACGAGCAGTACTTC.